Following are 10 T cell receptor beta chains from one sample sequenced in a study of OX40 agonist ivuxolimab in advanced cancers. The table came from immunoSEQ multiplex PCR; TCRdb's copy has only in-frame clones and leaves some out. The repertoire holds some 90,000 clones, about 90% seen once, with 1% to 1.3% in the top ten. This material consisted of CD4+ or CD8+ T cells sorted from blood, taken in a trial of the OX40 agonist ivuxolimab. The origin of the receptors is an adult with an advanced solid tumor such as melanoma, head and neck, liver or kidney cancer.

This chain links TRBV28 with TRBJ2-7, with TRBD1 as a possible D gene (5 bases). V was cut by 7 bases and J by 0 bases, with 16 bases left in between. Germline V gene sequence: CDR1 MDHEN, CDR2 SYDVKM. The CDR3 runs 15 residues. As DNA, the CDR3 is TGTGCCAGCAAAACCCCAACAGGTAGCTCCTACGAGCAGTACTTC. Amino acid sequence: CASKTPTGSSYEQYF.

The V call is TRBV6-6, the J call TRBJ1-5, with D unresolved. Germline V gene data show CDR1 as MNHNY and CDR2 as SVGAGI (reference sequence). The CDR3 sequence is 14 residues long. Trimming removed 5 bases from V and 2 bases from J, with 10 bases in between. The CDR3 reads CASSPELGNQPQHF. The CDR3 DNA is TGTGCCAGCAGTCCCGAACTAGGCAATCAGCCCCAGCATTTT.

The CDR3 nucleotides are TGTGCCAGCAGTGAAGTCGGGGAAAGAAATGCCGGGGAGCTGTTTTTT. Translating gives CASSEVGERNAGELFF. This chain connects TRBV2 to TRBJ2-2; maybe TRBD2 (5 bases). Germline V gene data show CDR1 as SNHLY and CDR2 as FYNNEI. V was clipped by 1 base and J by 6 bases, with 15 bases between them. This CDR3 is built from 16 residues.

CDR3 residues: CASSQGVKRTGDETQYF. CDR3 DNA: TGCGCCAGCAGCCAAGGGGTTAAGCGGACGGGAGATGAGACCCAGTACTTC. The rearrangement joins TRBV4-1 to TRBJ2-5; TRBD2 might be the D (6 bases). The V end was cut by 1 base, the J end by 5 bases, with 20 bases between. The germline gives CDR1 MGHRA, CDR2 YSYEKL. This CDR3 is built from 17 residues.

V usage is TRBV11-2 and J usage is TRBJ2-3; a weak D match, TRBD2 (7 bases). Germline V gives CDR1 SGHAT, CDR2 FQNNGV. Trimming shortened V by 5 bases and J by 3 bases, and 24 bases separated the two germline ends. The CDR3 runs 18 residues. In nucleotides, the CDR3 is TGTGCCAGCAGCCGTGGGAGGGGGAGGGCCCTCGGAACAGATACGCAGTATTTT. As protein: CASSRGRGRALGTDTQYF.

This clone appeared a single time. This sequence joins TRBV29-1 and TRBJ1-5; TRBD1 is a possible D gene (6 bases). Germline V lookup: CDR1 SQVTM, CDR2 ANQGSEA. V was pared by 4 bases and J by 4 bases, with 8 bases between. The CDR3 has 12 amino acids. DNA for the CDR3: TGCAGCGTTGGGGACAAGAATCAGCCCCAGCATTTT. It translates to CSVGDKNQPQHF.

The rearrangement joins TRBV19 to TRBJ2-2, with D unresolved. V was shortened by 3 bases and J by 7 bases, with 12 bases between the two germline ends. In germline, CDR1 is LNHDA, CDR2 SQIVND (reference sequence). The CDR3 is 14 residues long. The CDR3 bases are TGTGCCAGTAGTATTAGGTGGAAACTCGGGGAGCTGTTTTTT. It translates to CASSIRWKLGELFF.

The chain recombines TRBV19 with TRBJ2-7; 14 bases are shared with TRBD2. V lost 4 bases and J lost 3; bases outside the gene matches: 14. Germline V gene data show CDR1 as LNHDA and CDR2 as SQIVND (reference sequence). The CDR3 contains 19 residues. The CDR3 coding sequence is TGTGCCAGTAGTACCGTTAATTCCGGGACTAGCGGGAGAGTCTACGAGCAGTACTTC. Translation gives CASSTVNSGTSGRVYEQYF.

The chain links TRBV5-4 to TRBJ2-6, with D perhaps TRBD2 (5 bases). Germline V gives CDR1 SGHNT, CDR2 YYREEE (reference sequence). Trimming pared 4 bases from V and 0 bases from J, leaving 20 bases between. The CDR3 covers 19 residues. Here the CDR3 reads CASSPSNSRGNSGANVLTF. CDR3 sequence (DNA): TGTGCCAGCAGCCCTAGTAATTCCCGGGGTAACTCTGGGGCCAACGTCCTGACTTTC.

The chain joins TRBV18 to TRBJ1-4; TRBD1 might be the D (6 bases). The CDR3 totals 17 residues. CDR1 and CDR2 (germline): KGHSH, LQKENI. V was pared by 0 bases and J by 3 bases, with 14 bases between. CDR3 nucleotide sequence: TGTGCCAGCTCACCACCGGCCGGGGGCGGACCTAATGAAAAACTGTTTTTT. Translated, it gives CASSPPAGGGPNEKLFF.